Sequencing of this T cell receptor (beta chain) was carried out in a study of T cell responses to AZD1222 COVID-19 vaccine. TCRdb's copy holds only in-frame clones and misses some; the assay was immunoSEQ multiplex PCR. The sample yields 95,000 to 150,000 clones, 85% to 95% seen once. This CDR3 is 15 amino acids long. Trimming cost V 6 bases and J 3 bases, with 16 bases left between them. Germline lookup yields CDR1 SGHTA and CDR2 FQGNSA. The chain employs TRBV7-2 and TRBJ2-3, with a weak D call TRBD2 (5 bases). The sample was peripheral blood, taken 28 days after the second AZD1222 dose. The receptor's source is an adult who received the AZD1222 COVID-19 vaccine. CDR3 in DNA: TGTGCCAGCAGTTTTGAGGACTCCCCTACAGATACGCAGTATTTT. Translated: CASSFEDSPTDTQYF.